Only a few counts were recorded for the clone carrying this TCR beta chain. What it recognizes is unknown. The sample is drawn from a study of post-analysis software for immune sequencing data. The overall study: Patients with relapsing-remitting, secondary progressive and progressive-relapsing multiple sclerosis courses were all represented.

General study findings and limits: Significantly decreased normalized Chao1 diversity was recorded for multiple sclerosis patients relative to controls.

Carried by the TCR beta cDNA libraries were unique molecular identifiers. It was from about 0.94 to 9.7 million T cells that some 500,000 cDNA molecules came. TCRdb analysed the PCR reads with MiXCR anew, one entry per CDR3 protein. The table lists over 700,000 distinct CDR3 sequences, 30% of them singletons. The TCR was taken from a girl under 18 with multiple sclerosis. Sequenced input: blood.

CDR3 in DNA: TGTGCCAGCAGCAGACTAGCGGGAGGGTGGCACAATGAGCAGTTCTTC. This translates into CASSRLAGGWHNEQFF. The J gene is TRBJ2-1, the V gene TRBV6-2 or TRBV6-3, with TRBD2 matching 14 bases. The CDR3 is 16 amino acids. V shed 6 bases and J 5 bases; nucleotides not matched to a gene: 6. Germline-derived CDR1 and CDR2 are MNHEY and SVGEGT.